This record concerns one T cell receptor (beta chain) sequence. The table came from immunoSEQ multiplex PCR; TCRdb's copy has only in-frame clones and leaves some out. This table holds nearly 45,000 clones, more than 75% found once. This entry belongs to a study of OX40 agonist ivuxolimab in advanced cancers. Overall study context: Ivuxolimab, an antibody acting as an agonist of OX40 (CD134), was used to treat patients. Of the participants, approximately 40% had some prior anti-PD-1, anti-PD-L1 or anti-CTLA-4 therapy, which was allowed.

This sequence originates from an adult with an advanced solid tumor such as melanoma, head and neck, liver or kidney cancer. The sequencing used CD4+ or CD8+ T cells sorted from blood, collected in a trial of the OX40 agonist ivuxolimab.

For the CDR3, the DNA is TGTGCCAGCAGCTTAGAGCCCCCCGGGAGGACGCAGTATTTT. It yields the protein CASSLEPPGRTQYF. J is TRBJ2-3 and V is TRBV7-9; TRBD2 matches 7 bases. V shed 1 base, J shed 9 bases, and the junction held 7 bases outside the gene matches. This CDR3 is built from 14 residues. Germline lookup yields CDR1 SEHNR and CDR2 FQNEAQ (reference sequence).